This TCR beta chain derives from a study of T cells in Graves' hyperthyroidism and ophthalmopathy. Participants, patients aged 18 to 65, had newly diagnosed hyperthyroidism with a duration under 2 months. Deletions cut 1 base from V and 0 bases from J, with 10 bases between. CDR1 SGHTA and CDR2 FQGNSA come from the germline V gene. The CDR3 contains 16 residues. Amplification of TCR beta CDR3 regions used RNA as the template. In the first-round RT-PCR of the TCR CDR3, the HTBI primer set was used. TCRdb re-derived calls from the multiplex PCR reads in MiXCR, one entry per CDR3 protein. This sample has 90,000 to 120,000 distinct CDR3 sequences, with about 16% found just once. Ten or more counts support this clonotype.

Sequenced sample: blood. This sequence joins TRBV7-2 and TRBJ1-5, with D perhaps matching TRBD1 (5 bases). This receptor was obtained from a woman aged 45-65 years with Graves' hyperthyroidism. Here the CDR3 DNA reads TGTGCCAGCAGCTTAGTCGGGGGATTTAGCAATCAGCCCCAGCATTTT. This sequence encodes CASSLVGGFSNQPQHF. The full variable domain, its missing parts supplied by reference TRBV7-2 and TRBJ1-5, is GAGVSQSPSNKVTEKGKDVELRCDPISGHTALYWYRQSLGQGLEFLIYFQGNSAPDKSGLPSDRFSAERTGGSVSTLTIQRTQQEDSAVYLCASSLVGGFSNQPQHFGDGTRLSIL.